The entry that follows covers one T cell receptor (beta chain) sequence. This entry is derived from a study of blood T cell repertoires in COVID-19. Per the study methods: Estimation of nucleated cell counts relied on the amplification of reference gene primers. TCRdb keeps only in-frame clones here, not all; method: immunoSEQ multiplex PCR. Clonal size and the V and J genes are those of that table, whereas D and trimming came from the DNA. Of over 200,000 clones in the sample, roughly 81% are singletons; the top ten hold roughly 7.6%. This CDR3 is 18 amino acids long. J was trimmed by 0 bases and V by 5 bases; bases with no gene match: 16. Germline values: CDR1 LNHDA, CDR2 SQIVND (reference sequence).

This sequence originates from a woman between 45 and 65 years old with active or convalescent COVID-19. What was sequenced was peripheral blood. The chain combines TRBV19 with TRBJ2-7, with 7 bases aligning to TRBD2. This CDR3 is CASSPPGGRKHYSYEQYV. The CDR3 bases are TGTGCCAGTAGTCCTCCCGGCGGGAGAAAGCACTACTCCTACGAGCAGTACGTC.